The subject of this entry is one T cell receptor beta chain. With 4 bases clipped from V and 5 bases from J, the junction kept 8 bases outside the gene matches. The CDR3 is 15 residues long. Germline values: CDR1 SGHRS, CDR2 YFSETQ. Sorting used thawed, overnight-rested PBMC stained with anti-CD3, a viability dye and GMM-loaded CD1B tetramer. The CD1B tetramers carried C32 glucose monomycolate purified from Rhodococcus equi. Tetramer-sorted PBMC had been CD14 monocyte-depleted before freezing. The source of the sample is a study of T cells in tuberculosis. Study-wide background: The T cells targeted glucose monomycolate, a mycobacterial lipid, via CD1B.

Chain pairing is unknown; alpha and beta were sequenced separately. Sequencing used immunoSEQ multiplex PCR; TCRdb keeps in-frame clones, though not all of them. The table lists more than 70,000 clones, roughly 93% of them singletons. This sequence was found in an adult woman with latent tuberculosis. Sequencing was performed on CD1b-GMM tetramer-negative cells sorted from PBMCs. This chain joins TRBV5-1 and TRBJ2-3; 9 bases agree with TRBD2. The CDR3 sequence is CASSALAGSGDTQYF. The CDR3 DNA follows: TGCGCCAGCAGCGCCCTAGCGGGGAGCGGAGATACGCAGTATTTT.